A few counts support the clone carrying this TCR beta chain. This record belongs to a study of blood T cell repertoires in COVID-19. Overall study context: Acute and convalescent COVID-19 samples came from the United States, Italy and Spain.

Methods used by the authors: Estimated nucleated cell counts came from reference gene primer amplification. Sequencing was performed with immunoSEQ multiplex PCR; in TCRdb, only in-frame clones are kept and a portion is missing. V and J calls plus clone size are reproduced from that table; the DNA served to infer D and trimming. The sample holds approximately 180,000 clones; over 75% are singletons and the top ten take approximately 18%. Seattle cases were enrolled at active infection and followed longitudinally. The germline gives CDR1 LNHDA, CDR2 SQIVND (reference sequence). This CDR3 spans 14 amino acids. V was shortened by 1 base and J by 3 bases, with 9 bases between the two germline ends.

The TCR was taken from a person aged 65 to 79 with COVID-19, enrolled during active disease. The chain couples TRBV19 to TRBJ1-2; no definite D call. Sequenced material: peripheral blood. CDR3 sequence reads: CASSIGSSHYGYTF. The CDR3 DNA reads TGTGCCAGTAGTATAGGTTCGAGCCACTATGGCTACACCTTC.